The clone carrying this T cell receptor beta chain was observed at least ten times. As yet, its antigen is unknown. This CDR3 has 14 residues. Germline V CDR1 and CDR2: SNHLY, FYNNEI. V dropped 6 bases and J dropped 4; count of bases not matched to a gene: 1. Genomic DNA, serving as template, underwent TCR beta VDJ and CDR3 profiling. TCRdb passed the reads through MiXCR, listing each CDR3 protein once. The sample holds 100,000 to 150,000 distinct CDR3 sequences; 41% are singletons and the top ten take more than 7%. The data originate from a study of CD8+CD57+ T cells in acquired aplastic anemia. Regarding the study as a whole: A set of 25 to 30 CD8+ CDR3 sequences was shared between patients and controls, and these sequences appeared highly expressed in patients.

This TCR derives from a human donor in good health, serving as a control. V usage is TRBV2 and J usage is TRBJ2-2; 11 bases are shared with TRBD1. Specimen: sorted CD4+, CD8+, or CD8+CD57+ T cells (not recorded which) from PBMCs. CDR3 sequence (DNA): TGTGCCAGCAGGGACAGGGGGCTCACCGGGGAGCTGTTTTTT. The encoded protein is CASRDRGLTGELFF.